This T cell receptor beta chain came from a study of cytomegalovirus exposure and HLA in healthy donors. Vbeta (60) and Jbeta (13) primers were used in the PCR. Repertoires were generated with immunoSEQ multiplex PCR, while TCRdb's copy carries only in-frame clones and drops some. The sample has about 31,000 clones; the top ten hold approximately 4.8%. Germline V gene sequence: CDR1 SGHDT, CDR2 YYEEEE. Trimming took 1 base from V and 6 from J, leaving 14 bases between them. The length of the CDR3 is 14 residues. General study results and limits: Later analysis revealed greater clonal expansion in HLA-associated TCR beta chains than in equally common others. V- and J-gene trimming of TCR beta was linked (in a later analysis) to a missense DCLRE1C variant. Prior analysis indicated that the majority of TCR beta V segments exhibited productivity approximately 87% or approximately 30% of the time.

Remarks on this clone: Its matching antigen is unknown.

The donors gave bone marrow, and they were healthy. J is TRBJ2-7 and V is TRBV5-6; D is perhaps TRBD2 (7 bases). This TCR derives from a female donor in good health and CMV-seronegative. Specimen: PBMCs. CDR3 in amino acids: CASSLTGGPIEQYF. DNA for the CDR3: TGTGCCAGCAGCTTGACCGGGGGGCCCATCGAGCAGTACTTC.